A single sample is the source of the 7 T cell receptor beta chains below, sequenced in a study of blood T cell repertoires in COVID-19. Here immunoSEQ multiplex PCR was the method, and the copy in TCRdb shows in-frame clones only, minus some. The table has some 150,000 clones, more than 80% seen once. The sequenced sample consisted of peripheral blood. These receptor sequences come from a man between 70 and 80 years old with acute or convalescent COVID-19.

The chain uses TRBV18 and TRBJ1-2; 8 nucleotides match TRBD1. CDR1 is KGHSH and CDR2 is LQKENI in the germline V gene. J was trimmed by 7 bases and V by 3 bases; bases with no gene match: 7. The CDR3 sequence is 14 residues long. CDR3: CASSPDRESSGYTF. The CDR3 DNA sequence: TGTGCCAGCTCACCGGACAGGGAGTCGTCTGGCTACACCTTC.

The chain is built from TRBV7-2 and TRBJ1-6; D is undetermined. The CDR3 contains 12 residues. CDR1 and CDR2 (germline): SGHTA, FQGNSA. Trimming took off 5 bases at V and 12 bases at J, with 11 bases between the two ends. CDR3: CASSPGLLPLHF. CDR3 sequence (DNA): TGTGCCAGCAGCCCCGGACTTTTACCCCTCCACTTT.

The chain is built from TRBV7-2 and TRBJ2-7; TRBD1 agrees at 8 bases. Germline V gene lookup returns CDR1 SGHTA and CDR2 FQGNSA. V lost 5 bases to trimming and J lost 2 bases; unmatched junction nucleotides: 5. CDR3 length: 14 residues. CDR3 in amino acids: CASSRDRTTYEQYF. The CDR3 DNA follows: TGTGCCAGCAGCAGGGACAGGACCACCTACGAGCAGTACTTC.

The chain has TRBV5-4 and TRBJ1-1; weak D call: TRBD1 (5 bases). The CDR3 is made up of 16 amino acids. The V gene lost 3 bases and the J gene lost 0 bases, with 15 bases spanning the gap. Germline V CDR1 and CDR2: SGHNT, YYREEE (reference sequence). The CDR3 coding sequence is TGTGCCAGCAGCTGGGACTCCCGAAACATGAACACTGAAGCTTTCTTT. Residues: CASSWDSRNMNTEAFF.

This chain links TRBV5-1 with TRBJ2-1; TRBD2 matches 9 bases. The trim removed 3 bases at V and 10 bases at J, leaving 8 bases unmatched. CDR1 is SGHRS, CDR2 YFSETQ, per germline. The CDR3 is made up of 14 amino acids. The CDR3 sequence: CASSWQTSGGEQFF. The CDR3 DNA reads as TGCGCCAGCAGCTGGCAAACAAGCGGGGGGGAGCAGTTCTTC. Variable domain in full (rest from reference TRBV5-1 and TRBJ2-1): KAGVTQTPRYLIKTRGQQVTLSCSPISGHRSVSWYQQTPGQGLQFLFEYFSETQRNKGNFPGRFSGRQFSNSRSEMNVSTLELGDSALYLCASSWQTSGGEQFFGPGTRLTVL.

This chain joins TRBV25-1 and TRBJ1-2; 8 bases fit TRBD1. The CDR3 is 13 amino acids. With V trimmed by 2 bases and J by 8 bases, 4 bases remained unmatched. In germline, CDR1 is MGHDK, CDR2 SYGVNS. For the CDR3, the DNA is TGTGCCAGCAGTGAACGCAGGGGGCTCGGCTACACCTTC. It encodes CASSERRGLGYTF.

CDR3 sequence (DNA): TGTGCCAGCAGTACCCTAGCGGACCTTTACGAGCAGTACTTC. Its translation is CASSTLADLYEQYF. The chain joins TRBV5-5 to TRBJ2-7; 7 nucleotides align to TRBD2. The germline V gene encodes CDR1 SGHKS and CDR2 YYEKEE (reference sequence). V lost 5 bases, J lost 4 bases, and 9 bases stayed unmatched. The CDR3 is 14 residues long.